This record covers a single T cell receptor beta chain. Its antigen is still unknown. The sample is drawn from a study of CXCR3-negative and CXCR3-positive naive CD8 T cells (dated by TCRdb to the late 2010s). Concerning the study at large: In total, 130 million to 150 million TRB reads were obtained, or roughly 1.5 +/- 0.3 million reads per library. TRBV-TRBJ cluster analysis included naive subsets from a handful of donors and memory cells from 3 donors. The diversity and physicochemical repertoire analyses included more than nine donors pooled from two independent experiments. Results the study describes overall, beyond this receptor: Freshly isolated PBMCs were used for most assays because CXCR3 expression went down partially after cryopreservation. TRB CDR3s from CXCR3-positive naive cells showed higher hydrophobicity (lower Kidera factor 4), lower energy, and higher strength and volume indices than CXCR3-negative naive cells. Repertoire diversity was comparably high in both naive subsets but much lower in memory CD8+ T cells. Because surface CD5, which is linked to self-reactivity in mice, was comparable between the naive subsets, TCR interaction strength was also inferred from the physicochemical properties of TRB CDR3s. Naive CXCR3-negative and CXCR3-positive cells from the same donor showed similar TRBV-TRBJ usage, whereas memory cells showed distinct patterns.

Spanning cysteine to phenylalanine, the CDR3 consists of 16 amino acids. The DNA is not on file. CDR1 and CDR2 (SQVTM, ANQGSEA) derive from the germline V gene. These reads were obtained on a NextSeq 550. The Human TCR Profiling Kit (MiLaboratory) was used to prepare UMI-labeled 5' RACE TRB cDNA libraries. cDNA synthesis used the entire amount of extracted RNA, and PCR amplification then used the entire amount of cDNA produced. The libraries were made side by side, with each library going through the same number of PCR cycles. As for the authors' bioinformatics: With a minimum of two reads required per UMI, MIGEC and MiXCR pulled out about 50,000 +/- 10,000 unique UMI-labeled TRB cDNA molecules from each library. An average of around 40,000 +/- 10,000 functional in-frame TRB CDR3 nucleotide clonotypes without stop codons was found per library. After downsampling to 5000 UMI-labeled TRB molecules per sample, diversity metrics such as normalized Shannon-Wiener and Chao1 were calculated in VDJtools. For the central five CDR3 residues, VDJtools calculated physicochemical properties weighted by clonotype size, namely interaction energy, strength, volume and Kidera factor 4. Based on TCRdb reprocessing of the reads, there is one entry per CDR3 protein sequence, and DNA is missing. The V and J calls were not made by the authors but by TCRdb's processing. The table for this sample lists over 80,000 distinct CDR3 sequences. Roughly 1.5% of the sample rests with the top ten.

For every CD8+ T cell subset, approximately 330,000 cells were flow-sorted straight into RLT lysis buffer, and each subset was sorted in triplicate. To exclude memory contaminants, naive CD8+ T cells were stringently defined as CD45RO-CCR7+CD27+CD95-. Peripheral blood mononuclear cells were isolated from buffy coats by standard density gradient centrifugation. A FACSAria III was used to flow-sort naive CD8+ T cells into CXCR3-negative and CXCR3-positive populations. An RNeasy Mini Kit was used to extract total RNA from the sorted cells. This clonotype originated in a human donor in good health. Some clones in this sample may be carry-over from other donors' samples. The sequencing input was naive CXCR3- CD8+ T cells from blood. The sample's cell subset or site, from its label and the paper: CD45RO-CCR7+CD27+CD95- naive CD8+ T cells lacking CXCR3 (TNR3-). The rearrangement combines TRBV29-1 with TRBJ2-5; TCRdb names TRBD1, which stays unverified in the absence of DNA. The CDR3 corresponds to CSVEDQGAPFQETQYF.